This T cell receptor beta chain was documented in a study of shared clonotypes between healthy human individuals. At the level of the study: There were three CD4 naive, three CD4 memory, two CD8 naive and one CD8 memory plates per donor.

The germline gives CDR1 SEHNR, CDR2 FQNEAQ (reference sequence). This CDR3 comprises 15 residues. Deletions cut 4 bases from V and 1 base from J, with 10 bases between. Researchers ran the assay at a deep level. Assay used: immunoSEQ multiplex PCR; TCRdb lists only in-frame clones, some missing. The top ten clones hold 24% of a sample with some 740,000 clones, nearly 95% of them seen once. The table lists this clone with a few counts. The antigen remains unidentified. Naive CD8 cells, CD45RO-negative and positively selected for CCR7, excluded terminally differentiated effector memory CD45RA+ cells. Points from the study as a whole: A small donor pool kept down the genetic and exposure-history diversity that was represented.

The source is a man aged 30-40 years in good health. The chain uses TRBV7-9 and TRBJ2-2; weak D call: TRBD2 (5 bases). Sequencing was carried out using naive CD8+ T cells sorted from blood. CDR3: CASSSPSKNTGELFF. CDR3 DNA sequence: TGTGCCAGCAGCTCTCCTAGCAAGAACACCGGGGAGCTGTTTTTT.